This is a list of T cell receptor beta chains from one sample in a study of blood T cell repertoires in COVID-19. The table came from immunoSEQ multiplex PCR; TCRdb's copy has only in-frame clones and leaves some out. This table has 300,000 to 400,000 clones, 85% appearing once. The sequenced sample was PBMCs or T cells enriched from blood (not recorded which). These receptor sequences come from a woman aged 25-40 years who had been exposed to COVID-19. CDR3s include the opening cysteine and the closing phenylalanine or tryptophan. The D gene is left open where the match is weak. Some rows have no size entry. The others give once, few or many, or a class for an expanded clone.

len | abundance | j_gene | d_gene | v_gene | CDR3aa | CDR3nt
15 | - | TRBJ1-2 | - | TRBV28 | CASSLGGVANYGYTF | TGTGCCAGCAGTTTGGGAGGGGTAGCTAACTATGGCTACACCTTC
15 | - | TRBJ2-7 | - | TRBV9 | CASSVLPDFSYEQYF | TGTGCCAGCAGCGTCCTCCCGGACTTTTCCTACGAGCAGTACTTC
19 | - | TRBJ1-5 | TRBD1 | TRBV4-1 | CASSQARGTGSSSNQPQHF | TGCGCCAGCAGCCAAGCGCGAGGGACAGGGTCCTCTAGCAATCAGCCCCAGCATTTT
17 | once | TRBJ2-3 | TRBD2 | TRBV13 | CASSLGASGGSTDTQYF | TGTGCCAGCAGCTTAGGGGCTAGCGGGGGGAGCACAGATACGCAGTATTTT
13 | few | TRBJ2-7 | - | TRBV2 | CASSGLVAHEQYF | TGTGCCAGCAGTGGCCTAGTCGCCCACGAGCAGTACTTC
16 | - | TRBJ2-1 | TRBD1 | TRBV27 | CASSFAPIDRVGEQFF | TGTGCCAGCAGTTTTGCGCCCATCGACAGGGTCGGTGAGCAGTTCTTC
14 | - | TRBJ1-3 | TRBD1 | TRBV30 | CAWSETGIGNTIYF | TGTGCCTGGAGTGAGACAGGGATTGGAAACACCATATATTTT
14 | - | TRBJ1-5 | TRBD1 | TRBV27 | CASRMGQVNQPQHF | TGTGCCAGCAGAATGGGACAGGTCAATCAGCCCCAGCATTTT
13 | many | TRBJ2-3 | TRBD1 | TRBV27 | CASSRTGADTQYF | TGTGCCAGCAGTCGGACAGGGGCAGATACGCAGTATTTT
14 | - | TRBJ2-1 | TRBD1 | TRBV19 | CASSSGTGGFEQFF | TGTGCCAGTAGTTCCGGGACAGGGGGCTTTGAGCAGTTCTTC
11 | - | TRBJ1-1 | - | TRBV18 | CASSPSTEAFF | TGTGCCAGCTCACCCAGTACTGAAGCTTTCTTT
13 | - | TRBJ1-1 | - | TRBV5-1 | CASSLDSNTEAFF | TGCGCCAGCAGCTTGGACAGTAACACTGAAGCTTTCTTT
15 | - | TRBJ2-7 | TRBD2 | TRBV6-5 | CASSYSRTSGSEQYF | TGTGCCAGCAGTTACTCGCGGACTAGCGGGAGTGAGCAGTACTTC
13 | - | TRBJ1-4 | - | TRBV7-8 | CAAAQGTNEKLFF | TGTGCCGCAGCCCAGGGCACGAACGAAAAACTGTTTTTT
13 | - | TRBJ2-1 | TRBD2 | TRBV9 | CASRTTLAGKLFF | TGTGCCAGCAGGACAACTCTAGCGGGGAAGTTGTTCTTC
15 | - | TRBJ2-5 | TRBD1 | TRBV24-1 | CATSDFGQGKETQYF | TGTGCCACCAGTGATTTTGGACAGGGAAAGGAGACCCAGTACTTC
15 | once | TRBJ1-3 | - | TRBV28 | CASSLNGGGGNTIYF | TGTGCCAGCAGTTTAAACGGGGGGGGAGGAAACACCATATATTTT
15 | - | TRBJ1-4 | TRBD1 | TRBV19 | CASSTWDRGFEKLFF | TGTGCCAGTAGTACTTGGGACAGGGGGTTTGAAAAACTGTTTTTT
14 | - | TRBJ1-5 | - | TRBV19 | CASSRLGGTQPQHF | TGTGCCAGTAGCCGCCTCGGGGGAACTCAGCCCCAGCATTTT
18 | - | TRBJ1-2 | - | TRBV5-1 | CASSLAGGQGYTNYGYTF | TGCGCCAGCAGCTTGGCGGGGGGCCAGGGATATACTAACTATGGCTACACCTTC
16 | once | TRBJ1-6 | - | TRBV15 | CATSSLWGIGGSPLHF | TGTGCCACCAGCAGCCTATGGGGGATAGGGGGTTCACCCCTCCACTTT
15 | - | TRBJ1-1 | - | TRBV6-2/TRBV6-3 | CASSYPVRANTEAFF | TGTGCCAGCAGTTATCCGGTCAGGGCAAACACTGAAGCTTTCTTT
13 | - | TRBJ2-7 | - | TRBV18 | CASSPDSSYEQYF | TGTGCCAGCTCACCGGACAGCTCCTACGAGCAGTACTTC
14 | - | TRBJ2-1 | TRBD2 | TRBV19 | CASSLLAGYNEQFF | TGTGCCAGTAGTTTACTAGCGGGATACAATGAGCAGTTCTTC
14 | - | TRBJ1-4 | - | TRBV18 | CASSQATTNEKLFF | TGTGCCAGCTCACAAGCAACAACTAATGAAAAACTGTTTTTT
16 | - | TRBJ2-1 | TRBD2 | TRBV5-1 | CASSLEGTSGRSEQFF | TGCGCCAGCAGCTTGGAAGGGACTAGCGGGAGAAGTGAGCAGTTCTTC
15 | - | TRBJ1-5 | - | TRBV4-1 | CASSQGQGSNQPQHF | TGCGCCAGCAGCCAAGGCCAGGGAAGCAATCAGCCCCAGCATTTT
16 | few | TRBJ2-1 | - | TRBV5-6 | CASSPDRQSSYNEQFF | TGTGCCAGCAGCCCAGATCGACAGAGCTCCTACAATGAGCAGTTCTTC
16 | - | TRBJ2-7 | - | TRBV3-1/TRBV3-2 | CASSQGTLKDPYEQYF | TGTGCCAGCAGCCAGGGCACCCTAAAGGATCCCTACGAGCAGTACTTC
14 | - | TRBJ1-3 | - | TRBV28 | CASSLGTTGNTIYF | TGTGCCAGCAGTTTAGGGACAACTGGAAACACCATATATTTT
19 | - | TRBJ2-1 | TRBD2 | TRBV7-3 | CASSSITSGGPSSYNEQFF | TGTGCCAGCAGCTCAATAACTAGCGGGGGGCCGAGCTCCTACAATGAGCAGTTCTTC
14 | - | TRBJ1-5 | TRBD1 | TRBV19 | CASRNRGSNQPQHF | TGTGCCAGTAGGAACAGGGGAAGCAATCAGCCCCAGCATTTT
14 | - | TRBJ1-2 | TRBD1 | TRBV30 | CAWSLGTGVAGYTF | TGTGCCTGGAGTCTGGGGACAGGGGTAGCTGGCTACACCTTC
12 | - | TRBJ2-7 | - | TRBV30 | CAFNRDTYEQYF | TGTGCCTTTAACAGGGACACCTACGAGCAGTACTTC